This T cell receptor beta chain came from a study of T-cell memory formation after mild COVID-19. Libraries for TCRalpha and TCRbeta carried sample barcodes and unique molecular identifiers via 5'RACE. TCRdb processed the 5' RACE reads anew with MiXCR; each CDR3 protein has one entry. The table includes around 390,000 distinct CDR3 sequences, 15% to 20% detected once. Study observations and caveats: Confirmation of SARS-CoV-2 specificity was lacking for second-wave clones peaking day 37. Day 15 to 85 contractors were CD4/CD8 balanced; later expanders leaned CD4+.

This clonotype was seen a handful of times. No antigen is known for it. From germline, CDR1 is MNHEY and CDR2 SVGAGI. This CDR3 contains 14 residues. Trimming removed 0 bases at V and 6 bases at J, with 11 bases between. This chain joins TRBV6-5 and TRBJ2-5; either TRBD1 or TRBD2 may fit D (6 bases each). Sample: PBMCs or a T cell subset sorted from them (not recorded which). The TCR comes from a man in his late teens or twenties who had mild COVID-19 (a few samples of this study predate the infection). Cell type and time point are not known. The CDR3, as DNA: TGTGCCAGCAGTTACTCTCCGGGGGCGCAGACCCAGTACTTC. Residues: CASSYSPGAQTQYF.